This T cell receptor beta chain was recovered during a study of CD8+CD57+ T cells in acquired aplastic anemia. Study-level information: The study obtained an average of about 3.2 ug of DNA from sorted CD4+ and CD8+ cells.

Germline lookup yields CDR1 SGHTA and CDR2 FQGNSA. This CDR3 is 13 amino acids long. Trimming pared 5 bases from V and 3 bases from J, leaving 9 bases between. Genomic DNA constituted the template upon which TCR beta VDJ and CDR3 profiling was performed. TCRdb called the reads again in MiXCR, with one record for every CDR3 protein. In the table there are around 150,000 distinct CDR3 sequences, around 45% of which are singletons. The chain has TRBV7-2 and TRBJ2-3, with D maybe TRBD1 (6 bases). Sample: sorted CD4+, CD8+, or CD8+CD57+ T cells (not recorded which) from PBMCs. The TCR sequence derives from a human donor in good health. The CDR3 loop is CASSTGPTDTQYF. CDR3 nucleotide sequence: TGTGCCAGCAGCACAGGGCCTACAGATACGCAGTATTTT.